This T cell receptor beta chain was captured by sequencing in a study of Tregs in tolerant kidney transplant recipients. Thawed PBMCs were rested overnight at 37°C with 200 to 250 IU/ml IL-2 before regulatory T cell sorting. With respect to this clone: Its specificity is not known.

Measured with immunoSEQ multiplex PCR; TCRdb has only the in-frame clones, and not every one. The repertoire holds about 73,000 clones, under 95% seen once, with about 0.3% in the top ten. Trimming left V 6 bases short and J 7 bases short, with 15 bases between. This CDR3 comprises 14 residues. Germline values: CDR1 SEHNR, CDR2 FQNEAQ (reference sequence). The study's findings and limits: Findings come from small patient numbers and require larger validation.

V usage is TRBV7-9 and J usage is TRBJ1-4; no definite D call. The source of this sequence is a human donor who received a combined kidney and bone marrow transplant. The source was Tregs from blood, collected before the transplant. The CDR3 DNA reads TGTGCCAGCAGTGAGAGTGGAGGAGGTGAAAAACTGTTTTTT. Its protein product is CASSESGGGEKLFF.